This T cell receptor (beta chain) was recorded in a study of CXCR3-negative and CXCR3-positive naive CD8 T cells. General study points: Compared with CXCR3-negative naive cells, CXCR3-positive naive cells showed more hydrophobic TRB CDR3s. Surface CD5 was comparable between naive subsets; TCR strength was inferred from TRB CDR3 properties. Memory cells differed in TRBV-TRBJ usage, but naive CXCR3-negative and CXCR3-positive cells had similar usage.

On this clonotype itself: The antigen is undetermined.

In preparing the TRB cDNA libraries, 5' RACE with UMI labels was used. TCRdb reanalyzed the 5' RACE reads and collapses them to one entry per CDR3 protein, without DNA. The sample data list 150,000 or so distinct CDR3 sequences. This CDR3 has 15 residues. Germline assignment: CDR1 SEHNR and CDR2 FQNEAQ (reference sequence). The sample consisted of naive CXCR3+ CD8+ T cells from blood. Documented subset: CD45RO-CCR7+CD27+CD95- naive CD8+ T cells expressing CXCR3 (TNR3+). The V and J genes are TRBV7-9 and TRBJ2-7; TCRdb picks TRBD1, but there is no DNA to check that call. This TCR was recovered from a human donor in good health. Some clones in this sample may be carry-over from other donors' samples. This chain's CDR3 is CASSLTGNWPYEQYF. Complete variable domain (other parts from reference TRBV7-9 and TRBJ2-7): DTGVSQNPRHKITKRGQNVTFRCDPISEHNRLYWYRQTLGQGPEFLTYFQNEAQLEKSRLLSDRFSAERPKGSFSTLEIQRTEQGDSAMYLCASSLTGNWPYEQYFGPGTRLTVT.